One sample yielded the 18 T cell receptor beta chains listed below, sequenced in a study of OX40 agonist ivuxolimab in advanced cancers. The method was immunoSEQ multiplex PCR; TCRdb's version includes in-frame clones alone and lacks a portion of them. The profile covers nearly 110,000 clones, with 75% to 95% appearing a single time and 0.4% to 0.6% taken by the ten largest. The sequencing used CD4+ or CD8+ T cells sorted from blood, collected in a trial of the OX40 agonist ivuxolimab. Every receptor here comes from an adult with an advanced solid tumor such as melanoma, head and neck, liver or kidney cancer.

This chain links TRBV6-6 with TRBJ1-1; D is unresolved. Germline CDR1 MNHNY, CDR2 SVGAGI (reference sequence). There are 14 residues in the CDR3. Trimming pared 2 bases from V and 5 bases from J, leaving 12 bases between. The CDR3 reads CASSYPNIRTEAFF. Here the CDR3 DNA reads TGTGCCAGCAGTTACCCCAATATAAGGACTGAAGCTTTCTTT.

As DNA, the CDR3 is TGTGCCACCGCCTTGATCCGGAACACCGGGGAGCTGTTTTTT. This encodes CATALIRNTGELFF. The chain links TRBV30 to TRBJ2-2; D unclear. CDR3 length: 14 amino acids. V gave up 8 bases and J gave up 1 base, with 14 bases separating them. Germline lookup yields CDR1 GTSNPN and CDR2 SVGIG (reference sequence).

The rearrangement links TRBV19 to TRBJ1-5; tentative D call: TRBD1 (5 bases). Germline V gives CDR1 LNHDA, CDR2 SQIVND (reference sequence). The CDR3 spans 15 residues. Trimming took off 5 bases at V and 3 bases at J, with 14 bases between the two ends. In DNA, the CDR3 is TGTGCCAGTAGTTCCTCTGGGGGGTTCAATCAGCCCCAGCATTTT. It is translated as CASSSSGGFNQPQHF.

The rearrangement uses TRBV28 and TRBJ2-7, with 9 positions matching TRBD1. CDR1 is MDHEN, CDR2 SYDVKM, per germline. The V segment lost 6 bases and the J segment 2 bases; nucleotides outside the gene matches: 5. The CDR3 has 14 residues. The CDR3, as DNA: TGTGCCAGCAGGGGACAGGGTGAACCCTACGAGCAGTACTTC. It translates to CASRGQGEPYEQYF.

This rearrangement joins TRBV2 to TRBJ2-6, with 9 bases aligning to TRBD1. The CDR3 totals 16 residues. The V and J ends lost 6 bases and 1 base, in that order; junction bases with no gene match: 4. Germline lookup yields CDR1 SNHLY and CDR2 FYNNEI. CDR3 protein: CASRPQGASGANVLTF. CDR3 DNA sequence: TGTGCCAGCAGGCCACAGGGGGCATCTGGGGCCAACGTCCTGACTTTC.

The CDR3 bases are TGTGCCATCAGTGGGGACTCTGGGGCCAACGTCCTGACTTTC. As protein: CAISGDSGANVLTF. The V call is TRBV10-3, the J call TRBJ2-6; D remains ambiguous. V was clipped by 4 bases and J by 0 bases, with 4 bases between them. The germline V gene encodes CDR1 ENHRY and CDR2 SYGVKD. The CDR3 consists of 14 residues.

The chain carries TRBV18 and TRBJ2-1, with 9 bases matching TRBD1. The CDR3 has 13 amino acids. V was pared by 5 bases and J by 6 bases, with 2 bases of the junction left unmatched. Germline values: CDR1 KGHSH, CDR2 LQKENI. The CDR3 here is CASSVTGGNEQFF. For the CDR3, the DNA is TGTGCCAGCTCAGTGACAGGGGGCAATGAGCAGTTCTTC. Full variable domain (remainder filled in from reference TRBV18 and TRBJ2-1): NAGVMQNPRHLVRRRGQEARLRCSPMKGHSHVYWYRQLPEEGLKFMVYLQKENIIDESGMPKERFSAEFPKEGPSILRIQQVVRGDSAAYFCASSVTGGNEQFFGPGTRLTVL.

CDR3 coding DNA: TGTGCCAGCAGCTTTAATGTGGCCACTGAAGCTTTCTTT. Translation gives CASSFNVATEAFF. The chain employs TRBV7-2 and TRBJ1-1; unclear D gene. Germline CDR1 and CDR2: SGHTA and FQGNSA. This CDR3 contains 13 residues. V lost 3 bases and J lost 4, with 9 bases in between.

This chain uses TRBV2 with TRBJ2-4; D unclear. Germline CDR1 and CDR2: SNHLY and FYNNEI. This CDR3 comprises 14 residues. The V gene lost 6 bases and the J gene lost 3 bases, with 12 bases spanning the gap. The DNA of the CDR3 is TGTGCCAGCAGGTCAACAGTAAACAAAAACATTCAGTACTTC. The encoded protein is CASRSTVNKNIQYF.

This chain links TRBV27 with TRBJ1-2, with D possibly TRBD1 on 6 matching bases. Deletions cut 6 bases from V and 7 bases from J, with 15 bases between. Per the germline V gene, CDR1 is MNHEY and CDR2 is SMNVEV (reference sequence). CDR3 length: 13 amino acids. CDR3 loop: CASSPTGWRGYTF. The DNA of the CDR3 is TGTGCCAGCAGCCCTACAGGGTGGCGTGGCTACACCTTC.

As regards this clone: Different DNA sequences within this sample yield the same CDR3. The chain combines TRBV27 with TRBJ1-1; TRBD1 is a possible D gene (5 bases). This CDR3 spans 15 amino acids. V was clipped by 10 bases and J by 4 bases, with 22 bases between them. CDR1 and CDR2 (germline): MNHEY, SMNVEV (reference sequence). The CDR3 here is CATSKDIFGGTEAFF. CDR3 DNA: TGTGCCACCTCAAAAGACATTTTTGGGGGCACTGAAGCTTTCTTT.

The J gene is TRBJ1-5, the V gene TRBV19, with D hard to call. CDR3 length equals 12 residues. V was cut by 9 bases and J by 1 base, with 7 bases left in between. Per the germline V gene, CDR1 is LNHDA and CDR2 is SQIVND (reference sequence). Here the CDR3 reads CASKRSNQPQHF. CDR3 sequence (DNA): TGTGCCAGCAAGCGGAGCAATCAGCCCCAGCATTTT.

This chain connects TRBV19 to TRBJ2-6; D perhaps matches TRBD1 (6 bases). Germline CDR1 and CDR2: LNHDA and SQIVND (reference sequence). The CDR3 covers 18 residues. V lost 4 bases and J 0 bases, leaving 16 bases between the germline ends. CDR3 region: CASSNLGQFLSGANVLTF. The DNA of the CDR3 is TGTGCCAGTAGTAACCTCGGACAGTTTCTCTCTGGGGCCAACGTCCTGACTTTC.

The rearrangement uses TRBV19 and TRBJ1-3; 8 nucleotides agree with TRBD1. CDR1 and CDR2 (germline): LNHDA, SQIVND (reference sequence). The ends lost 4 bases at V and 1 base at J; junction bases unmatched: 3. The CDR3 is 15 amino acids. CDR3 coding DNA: TGTGCCAGTAGTACCGGGACAGGTTCTGGAAACACCATATATTTT. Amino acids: CASSTGTGSGNTIYF.

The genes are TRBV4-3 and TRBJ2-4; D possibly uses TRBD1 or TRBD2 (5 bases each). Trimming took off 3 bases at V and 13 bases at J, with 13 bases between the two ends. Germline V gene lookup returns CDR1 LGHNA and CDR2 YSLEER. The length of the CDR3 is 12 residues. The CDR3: CASSHPRGPQYF. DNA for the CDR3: TGCGCCAGCAGCCACCCGAGGGGCCCGCAGTACTTC.

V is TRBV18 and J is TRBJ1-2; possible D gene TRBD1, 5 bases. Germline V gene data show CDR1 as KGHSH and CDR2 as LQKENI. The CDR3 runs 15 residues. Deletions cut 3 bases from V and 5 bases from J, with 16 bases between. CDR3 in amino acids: CASSPARDVGYGYTF. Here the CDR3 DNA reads TGTGCCAGCTCACCGGCTAGGGACGTCGGTTATGGCTACACCTTC.

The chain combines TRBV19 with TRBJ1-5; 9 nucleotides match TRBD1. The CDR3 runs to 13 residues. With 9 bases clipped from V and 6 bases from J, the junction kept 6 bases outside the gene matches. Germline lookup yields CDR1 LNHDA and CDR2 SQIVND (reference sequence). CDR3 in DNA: TGTGCCAGCTCACAGGGGGCAGGTCAGCCCCAGCATTTT. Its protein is CASSQGAGQPQHF.

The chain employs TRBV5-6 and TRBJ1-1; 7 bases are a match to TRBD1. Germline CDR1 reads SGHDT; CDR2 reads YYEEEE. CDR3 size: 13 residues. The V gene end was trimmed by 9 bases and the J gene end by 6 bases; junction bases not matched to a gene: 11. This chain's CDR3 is CAIHWGQTAEAFF. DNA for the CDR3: TGTGCCATCCATTGGGGACAGACCGCTGAAGCTTTCTTT.